These 32 T cell receptor beta chains were sequenced from one sample in a study of blood T cell repertoires in COVID-19. Profiled with immunoSEQ multiplex PCR; TCRdb holds only in-frame clones, not every one. The sample has hundreds of thousands of clones; around 83% are singletons. Sequencing input: peripheral blood. The source is a woman aged 50 to 60 with acute or convalescent COVID-19.

This chain uses TRBV19 with TRBJ1-5; possibly TRBD1 for D (6 bases). Between the trimmed V and J ends, which lost 7 bases and 4 bases, there was a span of 14 bases. This CDR3 is 14 amino acids long. Germline lookup yields CDR1 LNHDA and CDR2 SQIVND (reference sequence). CDR3 region: CASTHDRLNQPQHF. The CDR3 nucleotides read TGTGCCAGTACTCACGACAGGCTAAATCAGCCCCAGCATTTT. Filled out from reference TRBV19 and TRBJ1-5, the complete variable domain reads DGGITQSPKYLFRKEGQNVTLSCEQNLNHDAMYWYRQDPGQGLRLIYYSQIVNDFQKGDIAEGYSVSREKKESFPLTVTSAQKNPTAFYLCASTHDRLNQPQHFGDGTRLSIL.

This chain connects TRBV5-4 to TRBJ2-5; D is perhaps TRBD1 (6 bases). Germline values: CDR1 SGHNT, CDR2 YYREEE (reference sequence). This CDR3 comprises 14 residues. Trimming removed 2 bases at V and 4 bases at J, with 12 bases between. The CDR3: CASSLGGSGETQYF. The CDR3 DNA sequence: TGTGCCAGCAGCTTAGGGGGATCAGGAGAGACCCAGTACTTC.

This clone is a singleton in its sample. The chain links TRBV6-2 or TRBV6-3 to TRBJ2-7; D is undetermined. V lost 2 bases, J lost 6 bases, and 26 bases lay in between. The CDR3 totals 18 residues. Germline V gene data show CDR1 as MNHEY and CDR2 as SVGEGT. The CDR3 DNA is TGTGCCAGCAGTTACGATCCCTCGAAAGACTCTCGAGTAAGCGAGCAGTACTTC. Its protein product is CASSYDPSKDSRVSEQYF.

This clone came up once. This chain joins TRBV10-1 and TRBJ2-7, with 7 bases aligning to TRBD2. Trimming took 3 bases from V and 5 from J; bases not matched to a gene: 7. CDR3 size: 14 residues. Germline CDR1 WNHNN, CDR2 SYGVQD (reference sequence). As DNA, the CDR3 is TGCGCCAGCAGTGAACTAGCGACGACTAACGAGCAGTACTTC. Translation: CASSELATTNEQYF.

The chain recombines TRBV5-1 with TRBJ2-5; 8 nucleotides match TRBD2. Trimming took 4 bases from V and 2 from J; bases not matched to a gene: 10. This CDR3 contains 16 residues. CDR1 is SGHRS, CDR2 YFSETQ, per germline. The CDR3 reads CASSTGPRGGQETQYF. Here the CDR3 DNA reads TGCGCCAGCAGCACCGGGCCCCGGGGGGGGCAAGAGACCCAGTACTTC.

The chain uses TRBV9 and TRBJ2-7; 9 bases align to TRBD1. J was trimmed by 6 bases and V by 4 bases; bases with no gene match: 14. This CDR3 has 16 residues. Looked up from germline, CDR1 is SGDLS and CDR2 is YYNGEE. CDR3 sequence: CASSPDRGGPRGEQYF. In nucleotides, the CDR3 is TGTGCCAGCAGCCCGGACAGGGGAGGACCTCGAGGCGAGCAGTACTTC.

The rearrangement uses TRBV4-1 and TRBJ2-5; TRBD2 aligns across 7 bases. The germline V gene encodes CDR1 MGHRA and CDR2 YSYEKL. The CDR3 covers 14 residues. V lost 7 bases and J lost 4; bases outside the gene matches: 9. The CDR3 region is CASTSGLAVETQYF. For the CDR3, the DNA is TGCGCCAGCACTTCAGGTCTAGCGGTAGAGACCCAGTACTTC.

The chain couples TRBV25-1 to TRBJ1-4; 9 bases agree with TRBD1. V trimming: 7 bases; J trimming: 8 bases; junction bases outside the gene matches: 8. The germline CDR1 and CDR2 sequences are MGHDK and SYGVNS. The CDR3 extends over 14 amino acids. The CDR3 DNA sequence: TGTGCCAGCAACCCTGGACAGGGGAACGAAAAACTGTTTTTT. It is translated as CASNPGQGNEKLFF.

The chain joins TRBV5-1 to TRBJ2-1; 7 bases align to TRBD2. Germline assignment: CDR1 SGHRS and CDR2 YFSETQ. Germline trimming cut 0 bases from V and 7 bases from J; bases unmatched to any gene: 7. The CDR3 is 15 amino acids. As DNA, the CDR3 is TGCGCCAGCAGCTTGGTGGGAGCGGGAAGAAATGAGCAGTTCTTC. This gives the protein CASSLVGAGRNEQFF.

This clone was seen a handful of times. The gene calls are TRBV6-2 or TRBV6-3 and TRBJ2-2; 14 nucleotides agree with TRBD2. The junction had 7 bases not matched to a gene; V was cut back by 5 bases and J by 2 bases. CDR1 MNHEY and CDR2 SVGEGT come from the germline V gene. The CDR3 contains 18 residues. The CDR3 nucleotides read TGTGCCAGCAGTAACACCGGACTAGCGGGGGGTAACACCGGGGAGCTGTTTTTT. Amino acids: CASSNTGLAGGNTGELFF.

The genes are TRBV27 and TRBJ1-6, with D uncertain. In germline, CDR1 is MNHEY, CDR2 SMNVEV (reference sequence). Trimming stripped 3 bases from V and 12 bases from J, with 15 bases between. The CDR3 has 14 residues. CDR3 DNA: TGTGCCAGCAGTTTTGGAGGTCCCGGAAGACCCCTCCACTTT. Protein product: CASSFGGPGRPLHF.

The chain employs TRBV25-1 and TRBJ2-7, with 12 bases identical to TRBD2. The CDR3 length is 16 residues. V lost 2 bases to trimming and J lost 5 bases; unmatched junction nucleotides: 7. CDR1 and CDR2 from the germline V gene are MGHDK and SYGVNS. The CDR3 region is CASSEPRLAGVHEQYF. CDR3 sequence (DNA): TGTGCCAGCAGTGAACCCCGACTAGCGGGAGTGCACGAGCAGTACTTC.

The V gene is TRBV4-1, the J gene TRBJ1-4; 7 bases agree with TRBD1. The length of the CDR3 is 15 residues. V was clipped by 0 bases and J by 8 bases; unmatched bases: 6. CDR1 and CDR2 (germline): MGHRA, YSYEKL. The CDR3 nucleotides are TGCGCCAGCAGCCAAGAACCAGGGGGACGGGAAAAACTGTTTTTT. Translated, it gives CASSQEPGGREKLFF.

The V call is TRBV5-6, the J call TRBJ2-7; 8 bases agree with TRBD2. The CDR3 covers 15 residues. Trimming cost V 0 bases and J 1 base; bases outside gene matches: 3. Germline-derived CDR1 and CDR2 are SGHDT and YYEEEE. The CDR3 DNA follows: TGTGCCAGCAGCTTGGGGGCGGGAGGTTCCTACGAGCAGTACTTC. Amino acids: CASSLGAGGSYEQYF.

The chain joins TRBV2 to TRBJ1-2, with unresolved D. The CDR3 is made up of 14 amino acids. V lost 3 bases and J lost 9, with 17 bases in between. Per germline, CDR1 SNHLY and CDR2 FYNNEI. In DNA, the CDR3 is TGTGCCAGCAGTGATGGTCGGTCCCCGGGAAGCTACACCTTC. Translated: CASSDGRSPGSYTF. The whole variable domain, remainder taken from reference TRBV2 and TRBJ1-2, is EPEVTQTPSHQVTQMGQEVILRCVPISNHLYFYWYRQILGQKVEFLVSFYNNEISEKSEIFDDQFSVERPDGSNFTLKIRSTKLEDSAMYFCASSDGRSPGSYTFGSGTRLTVV.

V usage is TRBV3-1 (or the pseudogene TRBV3-2) and J usage is TRBJ1-6, with TRBD1 identical over 7 bases. The CDR3 consists of 17 residues. Unmatched junction bases numbered 11, after V lost 0 bases and J lost 9 bases. Germline-derived CDR1 and CDR2 are LGHDT and YNNKEL (reference sequence). This chain's CDR3 is CASSQDFVRTGGSPLHF. CDR3 DNA sequence: TGTGCCAGCAGCCAAGATTTCGTAAGGACAGGTGGTTCACCCCTCCACTTT.

The V gene is TRBV7-3, the J gene TRBJ1-2, with D perhaps TRBD1 (5 bases). CDR1 and CDR2 from the germline V gene are SGHTA and FQGTGA. This CDR3 is 15 amino acids long. Trimming took 5 bases from V and 1 from J, leaving 14 bases between them. The CDR3 nucleotides read TGTGCCAGCAGCCCCACGGGGGAGGATAACTATGGCTACACCTTC. This encodes CASSPTGEDNYGYTF.

CDR3 sequence: CASSFLGQGAYEQYF. In DNA, the CDR3 is TGTGCCAGCAGTTTCCTCGGACAGGGGGCCTACGAGCAGTACTTC. The chain is built from TRBV28 and TRBJ2-7; 10 positions match TRBD1. The CDR3 loop spans 15 amino acids. Unmatched junction bases numbered 4, after V lost 3 bases and J lost 2 bases. CDR1 and CDR2 (germline): MDHEN, SYDVKM.

The chain combines TRBV2 with TRBJ2-3, with 12 bases aligning to TRBD2. CDR1 SNHLY and CDR2 FYNNEI come from the germline V gene. The CDR3 is 17 amino acids. V was pared by 8 bases and J by 5 bases, with 14 bases of the junction left unmatched. The CDR3 DNA sequence: TGTGCCAGCCAACCCGGGAGGCTAGCGGGAGGGCAAGATACGCAGTATTTT. This translates into CASQPGRLAGGQDTQYF.

This clone has a handful of counts. The V gene is TRBV19, the J gene TRBJ2-7; 7 bases agree with TRBD2. Germline loops: CDR1 LNHDA, CDR2 SQIVND (reference sequence). The V gene end was trimmed by 7 bases and the J gene end by 1 base; junction bases not matched to a gene: 10. The length of the CDR3 is 15 residues. In DNA form, the CDR3 reads TGTGCCAGTACTTTGGGGGGGTCAAAATCCTACGAGCAGTACTTC. It encodes CASTLGGSKSYEQYF.

V and J are TRBV27 and TRBJ1-1, with D possibly being TRBD1 (6 bases). The CDR3 consists of 15 residues. Looked up from germline, CDR1 is MNHEY and CDR2 is SMNVEV (reference sequence). With 2 bases removed from V and 2 bases from J, the gap between germline ends came to 12 bases. The CDR3 spells CASSLVRGSNTEAFF. In DNA, the CDR3 is TGTGCCAGCAGTTTAGTCAGGGGAAGTAACACTGAAGCTTTCTTT.

The chain carries TRBV28 and TRBJ2-1, with D perhaps TRBD1 (5 bases). Trimming took off 5 bases at V and 10 bases at J, with 12 bases between the two ends. CDR1 and CDR2 from the germline V gene are MDHEN and SYDVKM. The CDR3 consists of 12 residues. The CDR3 protein is CASSATPGEQFF. For the CDR3, the DNA is TGTGCCAGCAGTGCAACCCCAGGGGAGCAGTTCTTC.

On this clone: This specimen includes other DNA sequences encoding the same CDR3. CDR3: CASSQSSEQYF. CDR3 nucleotide sequence: TGTGCCAGCAGCCAAAGTAGCGAGCAGTACTTC. The chain is built from TRBV3-1 (or the pseudogene TRBV3-2) and TRBJ2-7; D uncertain. This CDR3 contains 11 residues. Germline assignment: CDR1 LGHDT and CDR2 YNNKEL (reference sequence). V was pared by 2 bases and J by 6 bases, with 5 bases between.

The table lists this clone with a count of one. The rearrangement joins TRBV6-6 to TRBJ2-1; 7 nucleotides line up with TRBD2. CDR1 MNHNY and CDR2 SVGAGI come from the germline V gene (reference sequence). The CDR3 runs 17 residues. The V gene end was trimmed by 5 bases and the J gene end by 8 bases; junction bases not matched to a gene: 18. CDR3 DNA: TGTGCCAGCAGTCCAAGAGGGGCAGCGGGAACGACGGATGAGCAGTTCTTC. This encodes CASSPRGAAGTTDEQFF.

This sequence joins TRBV18 and TRBJ2-1; TRBD1 matches at 11 bases. The CDR3 runs 16 residues. V dropped 6 bases and J dropped 3; count of bases not matched to a gene: 7. Germline V gene sequence: CDR1 KGHSH, CDR2 LQKENI. The CDR3 sequence: CASSQTGTGGYNEQFF. Written as DNA, the CDR3 is TGTGCCAGCTCCCAAACCGGGACAGGGGGCTACAATGAGCAGTTCTTC.

This chain uses TRBV18 with TRBJ1-5, with 7 bases identical to TRBD1. With 6 bases clipped from V and 3 bases from J, the junction kept 8 bases outside the gene matches. Germline CDR1 KGHSH, CDR2 LQKENI. The CDR3 runs to 15 residues. The CDR3 nucleotides read TGTGCCAGCTCGGCTCTACAGGGGTTCAATCAGCCCCAGCATTTT. This translates into CASSALQGFNQPQHF. The variable domain in full, with the rest retrieved from reference TRBV18 and TRBJ1-5, is NAGVMQNPRHLVRRRGQEARLRCSPMKGHSHVYWYRQLPEEGLKFMVYLQKENIIDESGMPKERFSAEFPKEGPSILRIQQVVRGDSAAYFCASSALQGFNQPQHFGDGTRLSIL.

This chain joins TRBV19 and TRBJ2-2, with 14 bases that match TRBD2. Germline loops: CDR1 LNHDA, CDR2 SQIVND (reference sequence). The CDR3 has 15 residues. Trimming took 3 bases from V and 6 from J; bases not matched to a gene: 0. The CDR3 spells CASSMTSGRAGELFF. The CDR3 DNA follows: TGTGCCAGTAGTATGACTAGCGGGAGGGCCGGGGAGCTGTTTTTT. The variable domain in full, completed from reference TRBV19 and TRBJ2-2, reads DGGITQSPKYLFRKEGQNVTLSCEQNLNHDAMYWYRQDPGQGLRLIYYSQIVNDFQKGDIAEGYSVSREKKESFPLTVTSAQKNPTAFYLCASSMTSGRAGELFFGEGSRLTVL.

The chain employs TRBV3-1 (or the pseudogene TRBV3-2) and TRBJ2-7; D remains ambiguous. V gave up 0 bases and J gave up 1 base, with 10 bases separating them. The CDR3 has 15 residues. Germline CDR1 LGHDT, CDR2 YNNKEL (reference sequence). CDR3 DNA sequence: TGTGCCAGCAGCCAAGATTCCGCCAGATCCTACGAGCAGTACTTC. Amino acids: CASSQDSARSYEQYF.

The count of this clone is one. As DNA, the CDR3 is TGTGCCAGCAGCCAGGGACTAGAAACCTACAATGAGCAGTTCTTC. This codes for CASSQGLETYNEQFF. The chain links TRBV4-2 to TRBJ2-1; 8 bases line up with TRBD2. From germline, CDR1 is LGHNA and CDR2 YNFKEQ. J lost 2 bases, V lost 3 bases, and 3 bases had no gene match. The CDR3 totals 15 residues.

This clone occurred a few times. The CDR3 sequence is CASRTNRAYEQYF. The CDR3 bases are TGTGCCAGCAGGACGAACAGGGCCTACGAGCAGTACTTC. The V call is TRBV27, the J call TRBJ2-7; D is perhaps TRBD1 (6 bases). The CDR3 runs to 13 residues. Germline values: CDR1 MNHEY, CDR2 SMNVEV (reference sequence). The V end lost 6 bases, the J end lost 2 bases, and 11 bases lay between the germline ends.

The rearrangement uses TRBV5-1 and TRBJ1-1; 7 bases map to TRBD1. Germline CDR1 is SGHRS and CDR2 is YFSETQ. CDR3 length equals 14 residues. The ends lost 2 bases at V and 0 bases at J; junction bases unmatched: 1. CDR3 amino acids: CASSLGGLNTEAFF. The CDR3 bases are TGCGCCAGCAGCTTAGGGGGCCTGAACACTGAAGCTTTCTTT.

The chain employs TRBV28 and TRBJ2-5, with 9 bases aligning to TRBD2. V gave up 8 bases and J gave up 5 bases; unmatched junction bases: 9. Germline loops: CDR1 MDHEN, CDR2 SYDVKM. The CDR3 runs 14 residues. CDR3 residues: CASSFSGSRETQYF. The CDR3 nucleotides are TGTGCCAGCTCTTTTAGCGGGAGCAGGGAGACCCAGTACTTC.